The entry that follows covers one TCR beta chain sequence. The record originates from a study of regulatory T cells in long-lasting Graves disease. CDR3 size: 15 residues. Trimming took 3 bases from V and 4 from J; bases not matched to a gene: 4. Germline assignment: CDR1 SGDLS and CDR2 YYNGEE. Stated time point: newly diagnosed GD, antithyroid drugs for less than 3 months. The authors made the TCR library using RNA they extracted from PBMCs. From each patient, around 9 milliliters of peripheral blood was drawn and collected into an EDTA anticoagulant tube. For TCR beta, libraries came from iRepertoire HTBI primers and Arm-PCR of CDR3 regions. TCRdb re-called the multiplex PCR reads with MiXCR, one entry per CDR3 protein. The sample holds roughly 500,000 distinct CDR3 sequences, approximately 13% seen once. These data were likewise used in another study, on T cells in Graves' hyperthyroidism and ophthalmopathy.

This material consisted of peripheral blood mononuclear cells (PBMCs), taken at new diagnosis, from a patient treated with antithyroid drugs. The chain carries TRBV9 and TRBJ2-3; 11 bases fit TRBD2. This TCR derives from a man younger than 40 with Graves disease. In nucleotides, the CDR3 is TGTGCCAGCAGCGCTAGCGGGAGGCCTCCAGATACGCAGTATTTT. Its translation is CASSASGRPPDTQYF. Together with reference TRBV9 and TRBJ2-3, the CDR3 gives the full variable domain: DSGVTQTPKHLITATGQRVTLRCSPRSGDLSVYWYQQSLDQGLQFLIQYYNGEERAKGNILERFSAQQFPDLHSELNLSSLELGDSALYFCASSASGRPPDTQYFGPGTRLTVL.